This is a list of T cell receptor beta chains from one sample in a study of monozygotic twins with inflammatory bowel disease. One entry per CDR3 protein, without DNA, is what TCRdb gives after re-calling the 5' RACE reads. The sample includes hundreds of thousands of distinct CDR3 sequences. The specimen was blood. These TCRs come from a human donor with ulcerative colitis or Crohn's disease, or a healthy co-twin of an affected twin (not recorded which). The CDR3 runs from the conserved cysteine through the conserved F or W.

V: TRBV9
J: TRBJ2-1
CDR3: CASSVRLDHNEQFF

V: TRBV4-1
J: TRBJ2-2
CDR3: CASSPRIAGTTTGELFF

V: TRBV20-1
J: TRBJ1-1
CDR3: CSAREGLVTEAFF

V: TRBV4-1
J: TRBJ1-1
CDR3: CASSQALWTEAFF

V: TRBV7-2
J: TRBJ2-4
CDR3: CASSLAPGSLGDIQYF

V: TRBV7-9
J: TRBJ1-6
CDR3: CASSPDPYNSPLHF

V: TRBV5-5
J: TRBJ1-6
CDR3: CASSFSGEPTRSPLHF

V: TRBV21-1
J: TRBJ2-7
CDR3: CASSPPCSSYEQYF

V: TRBV5-4
J: TRBJ1-4
CDR3: CASSSEVFAGKLFF

V: TRBV6-2/TRBV6-3
J: TRBJ2-7
CDR3: CASTGGWGYTGTSSSYEQYF

V: TRBV7-6
J: TRBJ2-1
CDR3: CASSPGLAVGDEQFF

V: TRBV20-1
J: TRBJ1-5
CDR3: CSARQGGNQPQHF

V: TRBV2
J: TRBJ1-5
CDR3: CASSESNSNQPQHF

V: TRBV20-1
J: TRBJ2-1
CDR3: CSVGTTYNEQFF

V: TRBV5-6
J: TRBJ2-7
CDR3: CASSFLDGYEQYF

V: TRBV7-9
J: TRBJ2-5
CDR3: CASSFRQVQETQYF

V: TRBV10-3
J: TRBJ1-6
CDR3: CATQGQSSYNSPLHF

V: TRBV19
J: TRBJ1-5
CDR3: CASSRETLSNQPQHF

V: TRBV5-1
J: TRBJ2-3
CDR3: CASSRPPADTQYF

V: TRBV3-1
J: TRBJ2-5
CDR3: CASSPVQETQYF

V: TRBV20-1
J: TRBJ1-1
CDR3: CSARDPLAGTEAFF

V: TRBV27
J: TRBJ1-6
CDR3: CASSFQFGSLHF

V: TRBV20-1
J: TRBJ2-6
CDR3: CSGLAGNSGANVLTF

V: TRBV5-1
J: TRBJ1-4
CDR3: CASSLSGALSEKLFF

V: TRBV12-3/TRBV12-4
J: TRBJ2-5
CDR3: CASGNRGGETQYF

V: TRBV7-7
J: TRBJ2-1
CDR3: CASSLDGGSSFSSYNEQFF

V: TRBV24-1
J: TRBJ1-1
CDR3: CATSRERNTEAFF

V: TRBV6-5
J: TRBJ2-3
CDR3: CASSYQSGGGTDTQYF

V: TRBV20-1
J: TRBJ2-3
CDR3: CSASSSGGAGTDTQYF

V: TRBV6-2/TRBV6-3
J: TRBJ2-7
CDR3: CASTTRGYEQYF

V: TRBV20-1
J: TRBJ1-4
CDR3: CSARESGVEKLFF

V: TRBV29-1
J: TRBJ2-2
CDR3: CSVSHRVANTGELFF

V: TRBV7-3
J: TRBJ2-2
CDR3: CASSYKPFPDELFF

V: TRBV5-1
J: TRBJ2-5
CDR3: CASSLGGTTTSQETQYF

V: TRBV3-1
J: TRBJ1-1
CDR3: CASSQDGGTVRRAEAFF

V: TRBV29-1
J: TRBJ2-1
CDR3: CSVVIGVGLPWSNEQFF

V: TRBV13
J: TRBJ2-1
CDR3: CASSLTAGTGTSGRSNDNEQFF

V: TRBV5-5
J: TRBJ2-5
CDR3: CASSSHQETQYF

V: TRBV5-1
J: TRBJ2-1
CDR3: CATNRGTSVDEQFF

V: TRBV10-3
J: TRBJ2-7
CDR3: CAISEASGGNEQYF

V: TRBV4-1
J: TRBJ1-5
CDR3: CASSQPEGQPQHF

V: TRBV19
J: TRBJ2-6
CDR3: CASSPLAGGSGAIVLTF

V: TRBV27
J: TRBJ1-2
CDR3: CASRQQGDYGYTF